A selection of T cell receptor beta chains follows, all from one sample in a study of T cell responses to AZD1222 COVID-19 vaccine. Clones were read by immunoSEQ multiplex PCR, and TCRdb kept only the in-frame ones, dropping some. This table has just over 150,000 clones, 90% appearing once. The sequences come from peripheral blood, collected on day 0 of AZD1222 vaccination. Every receptor here comes from an adult in good health. CDR3s include the opening cysteine and the closing phenylalanine or tryptophan. Each record gives: V gene, CDR3 protein.

TRBV7-8	CASSPILTEQYF
TRBV5-5	CASSLGQDFGNQPQHF
TRBV4-3	CASGGSGPYNEQFF
TRBV20-1	CSASSLAGGVSYNEQFF
TRBV5-5	CASSLAGLSYNEQFF
TRBV27	CASSLGLVSTDTQYF
TRBV28	CASSLRGQGPRGTGELFF
TRBV7-7	CASSPERDFIGTQYF
TRBV6-5	CASTIIGMTEAFF
TRBV7-2	CASSSRVSGSTGELFF
TRBV13	CASSTRTENTEAFF
TRBV2	CASRWGYYGYTF
TRBV28	CASSLLRLTGGSGTEAFF
TRBV19	CASSISGANYGYTF
TRBV2	CASRFTYLAAPDTQYF
TRBV28	CASSLMWESQPQHF
TRBV19	CASRTSGSSGTGELFF
TRBV19	CASSPFVSTGELFF
TRBV19	CASSMTSGRNEQFF
TRBV18	CASSPPRPGIPGTGNTIYF
TRBV9	CASSVGGRHTDTQYF
TRBV13	CASSQVGQGANTEAFF
TRBV7-9	CASSSLTRGAYNEQFF
TRBV28	CASTTSPPGAFF
TRBV7-9	CASSLTGGQAFF
TRBV28	CASSLPGTGELFF
TRBV15	CATSRRREENEAAIVFMNTEAFF